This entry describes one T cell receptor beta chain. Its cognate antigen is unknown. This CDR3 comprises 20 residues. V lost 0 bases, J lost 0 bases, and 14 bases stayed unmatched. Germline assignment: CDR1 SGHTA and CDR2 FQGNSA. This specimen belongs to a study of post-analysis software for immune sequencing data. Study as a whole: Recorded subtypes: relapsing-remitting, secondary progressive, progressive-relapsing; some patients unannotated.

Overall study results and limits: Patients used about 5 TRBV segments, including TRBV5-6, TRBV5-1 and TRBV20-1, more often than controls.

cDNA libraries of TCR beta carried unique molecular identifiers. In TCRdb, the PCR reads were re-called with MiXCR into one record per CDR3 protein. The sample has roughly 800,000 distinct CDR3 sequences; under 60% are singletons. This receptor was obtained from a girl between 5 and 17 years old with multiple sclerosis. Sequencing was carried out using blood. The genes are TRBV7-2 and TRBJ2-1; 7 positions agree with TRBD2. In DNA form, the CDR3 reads TGTGCCAGCAGCTTAGCTGGGGCTAGCGGAAGATCGAGCTCCTACAATGAGCAGTTCTTC. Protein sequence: CASSLAGASGRSSSYNEQFF. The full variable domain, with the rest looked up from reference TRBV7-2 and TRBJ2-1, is GAGVSQSPSNKVTEKGKDVELRCDPISGHTALYWYRQSLGQGLEFLIYFQGNSAPDKSGLPSDRFSAERTGGSVSTLTIQRTQQEDSAVYLCASSLAGASGRSSSYNEQFFGPGTRLTVL.